This paragraph covers one T cell receptor beta chain sequence. Its antigen is unidentified. This sample is drawn from a study of T cells in localized non-small cell lung cancer. Sequenced by immunoSEQ multiplex PCR; TCRdb stores in-frame clones only, minus some. This sample yields around 34,000 clones, of which 93% are seen a single time; around 8% belongs to the top ten. Study-level results: Investigators sequenced only a single tumor region, leaving heterogeneity possible. Within adjacent lung there appeared a median approximately 60 of the top 100 tumor clones.

CDR1 and CDR2 (germline): MDHEN, SYDVKM. The CDR3 loop spans 12 amino acids. V was cut by 1 base and J by 7 bases, with 7 bases left in between. This TCR came from an older female donor with stage I lung adenocarcinoma. V usage is TRBV28 and J usage is TRBJ1-2; D might be TRBD1 (6 bases). The sequencing here drew on peripheral blood, taken before any cancer treatment. CDR3 in amino acids: CASSLSRGGYTF. CDR3 in DNA: TGTGCCAGCAGTTTATCCAGGGGTGGCTACACCTTC.